The TCR beta chain under discussion was sequenced for a study of T cell repertoires in urothelial bladder cancer (dated by TCRdb to 2018 to 2020). For the study in its entirety: Clinical stages of the 12 resected lesions were three cT0, three cTa, three cT1 and three cT2 or greater. Twelve resected bladder lesions were studied, comprising urothelial carcinoma (UC+) and benign (UC-) specimens. Over ten patients with bladder lesions undergoing transurethral resection were identified prospectively. The study compared TCR repertoire clonality in bladder tumors with that in benign bladder inflammation.

Per the germline V gene, MNHNS is the CDR1 and SASEGT is the CDR2. V is cut by 5 bases and J by 6 bases, and the space between the germline ends is 14 bases. Counted from cysteine to phenylalanine, this CDR3 has 14 amino acids. Only the CDR3 portion is preserved as DNA: 42 bases, with reading frame beginning at the first base. The investigation overall reported the following: A median tumor infiltrating lymphocyte percentage of roughly 2% was observed in carcinoma specimens, compared with about 13% in benign specimens. A single T-cell clone reached up to roughly 17% of infiltrating lymphocytes in carcinoma specimens, compared with 1.5% to 2% in benign specimens. Urothelial carcinoma specimens had fewer T cells than benign specimens, with medians of roughly 5,600 and 26,000.

This clone was counted only a few times. It has no known antigen specificity. No clone much larger than this one lies a single base away; base qualities are absent. Benign (UC-) specimens were resected bladder lesions without urothelial carcinoma. Bladder lesion specimens were obtained at transurethral resection and were stored at -80C. From bladder specimens obtained at transurethral resection, DNA was extracted. The TCR beta chain CDR3 region was sequenced with the immunoSEQ assay. The original methods were these. For each specimen, the T-cell fraction, clonal dominance, and maximum TCR clone frequency were calculated. TCRdb re-hosts the immuneACCESS table, in-frame sequences only. Its copies lack some clones; in the studies checked, an unresolved V gene accounts for under half of them, and the cause for the rest is not known. D and trimming come from the DNA, and the V and J calls and clone size come from that table. A total of more than 9,000 clones appear in this sample, 68% of them only once. Jointly, the top ten make up around 7% of the sample.

Source material: tumor-infiltrating cells from bladder cancer. The clonotype comes from a human donor with a benign inflammatory bladder lesion. The sequence links TRBV6-1 to TRBJ1-5, with TRBD1 perhaps the D gene, on 6 matching bases. The DNA sequence is given as TGTGCCAGCAGTCGGGACGGAGGGGGTCAGCCCCAGCATTTT. Translated, this is CASSRDGGGQPQHF.